Following are 7 T cell receptor beta chains from one sample sequenced in a study of blood T cell repertoires in COVID-19. Clones were read by immunoSEQ multiplex PCR, and TCRdb kept only the in-frame ones, dropping some. The top ten hold approximately 9% of the sample, which has almost 250,000 clones, roughly 85% seen once. Material: PBMCs or T cells enriched from blood (not recorded which). The receptors derive from a woman in her forties or fifties with acute COVID-19.

The chain carries TRBV30 and TRBJ1-2, with TRBD1 matching over 7 bases. Germline V gene data show CDR1 as GTSNPN and CDR2 as SVGIG (reference sequence). The CDR3 totals 16 residues. Trimming at V came to 0 bases and at J to 2 bases, leaving 9 bases not matched to a gene. The CDR3 region is CAWSVSRTGKNYGYTF. Here the CDR3 DNA reads TGTGCCTGGAGTGTATCCCGGACAGGAAAAAACTATGGCTACACCTTC.

V usage is TRBV4-3 and J usage is TRBJ1-2; no definite D call. Between the trimmed V and J ends, which lost 1 base and 8 bases, there was a span of 17 bases. CDR3 length: 15 amino acids. Germline CDR1 is LGHNA and CDR2 is YSLEER. CDR3: CASSQVGKVPGGYTF. In nucleotides, the CDR3 is TGCGCCAGCAGCCAAGTCGGGAAGGTCCCCGGGGGCTACACCTTC.

The chain carries TRBV3-1 (or the pseudogene TRBV3-2) and TRBJ1-5; the match to TRBD1 covers 8 bases. CDR1 is LGHDT and CDR2 is YNNKEL in the germline V gene (reference sequence). V trimming: 1 base; J trimming: 7 bases; junction bases outside the gene matches: 3. The CDR3 has 14 residues. The CDR3 spells CASSQGTGWQPQHF. The CDR3 DNA follows: TGTGCCAGCAGCCAAGGGACAGGGTGGCAGCCCCAGCATTTT.

The rearrangement links TRBV5-1 to TRBJ1-1; 9 nucleotides align to TRBD1. The CDR3 covers 14 residues. Germline V gene lookup returns CDR1 SGHRS and CDR2 YFSETQ. With 4 bases clipped from V and 7 bases from J, the junction kept 8 bases outside the gene matches. The CDR3 loop reads CASSGTGLKGEAFF. For the CDR3, the DNA is TGCGCCAGCAGCGGGACAGGGTTAAAGGGTGAAGCTTTCTTT. Looking up the rest from reference TRBV5-1 and TRBJ1-1 gives the full variable domain: KAGVTQTPRYLIKTRGQQVTLSCSPISGHRSVSWYQQTPGQGLQFLFEYFSETQRNKGNFPGRFSGRQFSNSRSEMNVSTLELGDSALYLCASSGTGLKGEAFFGQGTRLTVV.

V is TRBV28 and J is TRBJ1-2; a possible D gene is TRBD1 (5 bases). Germline CDR1 reads MDHEN; CDR2 reads SYDVKM. Trimming took 7 bases from V and 4 from J, leaving 19 bases between them. The CDR3 is 15 amino acids. CDR3 amino acids: CASNPSGVFGYGYTF. The CDR3 DNA reads as TGTGCCAGCAACCCTTCGGGGGTTTTCGGCTATGGCTACACCTTC.

This sequence joins TRBV7-9 and TRBJ1-3, with D unresolved. The ends were cut back, 7 bases at V and 4 bases at J, with 11 bases in the middle. CDR3 size: 13 residues. Germline V gene lookup returns CDR1 SEHNR and CDR2 FQNEAQ (reference sequence). In DNA, the CDR3 is TGTGCCAGCAACAAAGAGGAGGGAAACACCATATATTTT. Amino acids: CASNKEEGNTIYF.

V usage is TRBV10-3 and J usage is TRBJ1-3; D is perhaps TRBD1 (6 bases). Trimming left V 4 bases short and J 2 bases short, with 12 bases between. The germline V gene encodes CDR1 ENHRY and CDR2 SYGVKD. The CDR3 is made up of 15 amino acids. The CDR3 loop reads CAISGNSGAGNTIYF. For the CDR3, the DNA is TGTGCCATCAGTGGGAATTCAGGGGCTGGAAACACCATATATTTT.